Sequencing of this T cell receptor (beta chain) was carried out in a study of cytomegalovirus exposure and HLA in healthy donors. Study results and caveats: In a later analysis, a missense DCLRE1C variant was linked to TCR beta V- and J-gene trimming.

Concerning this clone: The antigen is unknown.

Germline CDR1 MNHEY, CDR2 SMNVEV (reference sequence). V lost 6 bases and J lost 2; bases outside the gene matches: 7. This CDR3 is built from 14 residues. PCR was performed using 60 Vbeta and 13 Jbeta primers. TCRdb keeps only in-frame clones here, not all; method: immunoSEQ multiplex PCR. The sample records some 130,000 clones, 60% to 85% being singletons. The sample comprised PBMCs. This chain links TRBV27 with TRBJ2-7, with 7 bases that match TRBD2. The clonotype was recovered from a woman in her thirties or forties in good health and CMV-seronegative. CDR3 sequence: CASRVPSGPYEQYF. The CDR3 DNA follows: TGTGCCAGCAGGGTCCCTAGCGGACCCTACGAGCAGTACTTC.